The 19 T cell receptor delta chains listed next were all sequenced from one sample in a study of gamma-delta chains in newborns, infants, children. TCRdb applied CATT to the reads for clone calling. The sample lists approximately 12,000 delta-chain clones, about 8.6% occurring once. Sequencing was carried out using blood. The receptors shown here come from a child who was a newborn, infant or young child, either healthy, febrile or measles-vaccinated (not recorded which).

The rearrangement links TRDV2 to TRDJ3; 9 nucleotides agree with TRDD3. Germline V gene lookup returns CDR1 GEAIGNYY and CDR2 EKD. V was pared by 0 bases and J by 0 bases, with 11 bases of the junction left unmatched. The CDR3 is 21 amino acids. DNA for the CDR3: TGTGCCTGTGACACCGTACTGGGGGACGCGGGTTCCTCCTGGGACACCCGACAGATGTTTTTC. It codes for CACDTVLGDAGSSWDTRQMFF.

The chain carries TRDV2 and TRDJ1; 12 nucleotides agree with TRDD3. As TCRdb names no J gene, one was assigned here on the basis of a DNA match to germline. Trimming cost V 0 bases and J 4 bases; bases outside gene matches: 20. Germline V gives CDR1 GEAIGNYY, CDR2 EKD. The CDR3 has 21 amino acids. The CDR3, as DNA: TGTGCCTGTGACACCGTAAAAAGCTTGGGTGAACTGGGGGATACCGACGATAAACTCATCTTT. It specifies CACDTVKSLGELGDTDDKLIF.

There are a few counts of this clone. This chain connects TRDV2 to TRDJ3; weak D call: TRDD3 (5 bases). Germline V gene sequence: CDR1 GEAIGNYY, CDR2 EKD. Trimming took 1 base from V and 0 from J, leaving 18 bases between them. This CDR3 has 20 residues. CDR3 amino acids: CACDTVGRGESSWDTRQMFF. The CDR3 DNA sequence: TGTGCCTGTGACACAGTGGGTAGAGGGGAGAGCTCCTGGGACACCCGACAGATGTTTTTC.

The chain couples TRDV2 to TRDJ1; 10 bases line up with TRDD3. Germline V gene data show CDR1 as GEAIGNYY and CDR2 as EKD. There are 19 residues in the CDR3. The ends lost 1 base at V and 3 bases at J; junction bases unmatched: 16. CDR3 bases: TGTGCCTGTGACACAAACTTCCTACGGTTACTGGGGGATCCCGATAAACTCATCTTT. Translated, it gives CACDTNFLRLLGDPDKLIF.

On this clone: The same CDR3 also results from other DNA sequences found in this sample. The rearrangement uses TRDV2 and TRDJ2; 11 nucleotides match TRDD3. The V gene end was trimmed by 1 base and the J gene end by 4 bases; junction bases not matched to a gene: 1. The CDR3 extends over 15 amino acids. The germline CDR1 and CDR2 sequences are GEAIGNYY and EKD. CDR3 nucleotides: TGTGCCTGTGACACGCTGGGGGATACGACAGCACAACTCTTCTTT. Amino acids: CACDTLGDTTAQLFF.

The J gene is TRDJ3, the V gene TRDV2; D not resolved. The germline V gene has CDR1 GEAIGNYY and CDR2 EKD. CDR3 size: 20 residues. V was trimmed by 0 bases and J by 0 bases, leaving 17 bases between them. DNA for the CDR3: TGTGCCTGTGACACCGCGGACGCTTGGGACCGCTCCTGGGACACCCGACAGATGTTTTTC. Protein sequence: CACDTADAWDRSWDTRQMFF.

This clone was seen a few times. The gene calls are TRDV2 and TRDJ1; TRDD3 aligns across 7 bases. CDR1 GEAIGNYY and CDR2 EKD come from the germline V gene. The CDR3 spans 14 residues. The V gene end was trimmed by 1 base and the J gene end by 7 bases; junction bases not matched to a gene: 8. The CDR3 loop reads CACDTLGVDTKLIF. Written as DNA, the CDR3 is TGTGCCTGTGACACGCTGGGGGTCGACACTAAACTCATCTTT.

With respect to this clone: The same CDR3 is also encoded by other DNA sequences in this sample. This chain connects TRDV2 to TRDJ1, with 7 bases that match TRDD3. J lost 3 bases, V lost 1 base, and 16 bases had no gene match. This CDR3 contains 18 residues. The V gene's germline CDR1 is GEAIGNYY and CDR2 EKD. CDR3 bases: TGTGCCTGTGACACGTTGATGGGGGACACGCCGGGATCCGATAAACTCATCTTT. As protein: CACDTLMGDTPGSDKLIF.

V and J are TRDV2 and TRDJ1, with 11 bases that match TRDD3. V was pared by 3 bases and J by 1 base, with 9 bases of the junction left unmatched. This CDR3 has 17 amino acids. Per germline, CDR1 GEAIGNYY and CDR2 EKD. CDR3 sequence (DNA): TGTGCCTGTGACGCCCTACTGGGGGATAGCTCCACCGATAAACTCATCTTT. This sequence encodes CACDALLGDSSTDKLIF.

This chain connects TRDV2 to TRDJ1, with D hard to call. The CDR3 is 14 residues long. Germline values: CDR1 GEAIGNYY, CDR2 EKD. V lost 3 bases and J 1 base, leaving 11 bases between the germline ends. CDR3: CACDRLRSTDKLIF. CDR3 in DNA: TGTGCCTGTGACCGACTCCGAAGCACCGATAAACTCATCTTT.

This clone was counted between two and nine times. The chain uses TRDV2 and TRDJ1, with 13 nucleotides matching TRDD3. CDR1 GEAIGNYY and CDR2 EKD come from the germline V gene. Trimming cost V 0 bases and J 2 bases; bases outside gene matches: 11. The CDR3 totals 19 residues. CDR3 sequence reads: CACDTMMTGGYAVTDKLIF. The CDR3 DNA sequence: TGTGCCTGTGACACCATGATGACTGGGGGATACGCGGTTACCGATAAACTCATCTTT.

The rearrangement uses TRDV1 and TRDJ1; 12 bases map to TRDD3. The J gene, absent from TCRdb, was called here by matching the DNA to germline. J gave up 3 bases and V 2 bases, and 19 bases lay outside the gene matches. This CDR3 has 21 residues. The germline gives CDR1 TSWWSYY, CDR2 QGS. The CDR3 protein is CALGEWRRPGGYAIGSDKLIF. The CDR3 bases are TGTGCTCTTGGGGAATGGCGCCGACCTGGGGGATACGCGATCGGTTCCGATAAACTCATCTTT.

This clone was recorded a few times. The chain employs TRDV2 and TRDJ3; 8 bases line up with TRDD3. Per the germline V gene, CDR1 is GEAIGNYY and CDR2 is EKD. After removal of 1 base from V and 0 bases from J, the junction contained 10 bases not matched to a gene. The CDR3 is 20 residues long. CDR3 DNA: TGTGCCTGTGACACTCTAGTGGGGGATCCGAGCTCCTGGGACACCCGACAGATGTTTTTC. It codes for CACDTLVGDPSSWDTRQMFF.

The chain links TRDV2 to TRDJ1, with D tentatively TRDD3 (5 bases). Trimming left V 2 bases short and J 3 bases short, with 21 bases between. The CDR3 contains 17 residues. The V gene's germline CDR1 is GEAIGNYY and CDR2 EKD. The CDR3 protein is CACDILQAGATPDKLIF. The CDR3 region has the DNA TGTGCCTGTGACATTCTACAAGCGGGGGCGACACCCGATAAACTCATCTTT.

V usage is TRDV2 and J usage is TRDJ1, with TRDD3 matching over 10 bases. The CDR3 extends over 15 amino acids. CDR1 is GEAIGNYY, CDR2 EKD, per germline. The V and J ends lost 6 bases and 1 base, in that order; junction bases with no gene match: 7. CDR3 bases: TGTGCCTGTCGACGACTGGGGGATTGCACCGATAAACTCATCTTT. It yields the protein CACRRLGDCTDKLIF.

This clone has a handful of counts. This chain uses TRDV1 with TRDJ3; perhaps TRDD3 as D (6 bases). The CDR3 runs to 21 residues. Germline assignment: CDR1 TSWWSYY and CDR2 QGS. V shed 1 base and J shed 5 bases, with 24 bases lying between them. The CDR3 nucleotides are TGTGCTCTTGGGGAACGGGGGGAACGACCCGGGGTCGCGGGGGACACCCGACAGATGTTTTTC. Its translation is CALGERGERPGVAGDTRQMFF.

V gene TRDV2 combines with J gene TRDJ2, with 11 bases identical to TRDD3. The trim removed 0 bases at V and 8 bases at J, leaving 13 bases unmatched. CDR1 and CDR2 from the germline V gene are GEAIGNYY and EKD. This CDR3 is built from 18 residues. The CDR3 protein is CACDTVLGDKGPGAQLFF. The CDR3 nucleotides are TGTGCCTGTGACACCGTACTGGGGGATAAAGGCCCAGGGGCACAACTCTTCTTT.

A word on this clone: The same CDR3 can be traced to other DNA sequences in this sample. V gene TRDV2 combines with J gene TRDJ3, with 10 bases matching TRDD3. The CDR3 is 19 amino acids. Per germline, CDR1 GEAIGNYY and CDR2 EKD. V gave up 0 bases and J gave up 0 bases; unmatched junction bases: 4. CDR3 DNA sequence: TGTGCCTGTGACACCGTGGGGGATACCCGCTCCTGGGACACCCGACAGATGTTTTTC. Residues: CACDTVGDTRSWDTRQMFF.

This clone was counted a few times. The chain carries TRDV1 and TRDJ1, with 8 bases that match TRDD2. After removal of 2 bases from V and 0 bases from J, the junction contained 26 bases not matched to a gene. Per germline, CDR1 TSWWSYY and CDR2 QGS. CDR3 length: 23 amino acids. CDR3 sequence: CALGEWRTSYRNTVLKDTDKLIF. In DNA form, the CDR3 reads TGTGCTCTTGGGGAATGGCGCACTTCCTACCGAAATACTGTCCTGAAGGACACCGATAAACTCATCTTT.